A selection of T cell receptor beta chains follows, all from one sample in a study of blood T cells in healthy people across ages. TCRdb analysed the 5' RACE reads with MiXCR anew, one entry per CDR3 protein. The data show about a million distinct CDR3 sequences, around two fifths seen once. Sequencing was performed on blood. These receptors were obtained from a man younger than 35 in good health. CDR3s include the opening cysteine and the closing phenylalanine or tryptophan.

v_call	j_call	cdr3_aa
TRBV4-1	TRBJ1-5	CASSQEYGISQPQHF
TRBV6-2/TRBV6-3	TRBJ1-2	CASKTGVLNGYTF
TRBV20-1	TRBJ1-5	CSARVGGQGNQPQHF
TRBV27	TRBJ1-2	CASSAGQGLYYGYTF
TRBV28	TRBJ2-7	CASSLWGTGSYEQYF
TRBV4-3	TRBJ1-4	CASSQDPRAGTGEKLFF
TRBV12-3/TRBV12-4	TRBJ2-3	CASSPREGWGTDTQYF
TRBV20-1	TRBJ2-5	CSARVSGSYAQETQYF
TRBV29-1	TRBJ2-7	CSVRLEGSYEQYF
TRBV20-1	TRBJ2-7	CSAALSGGAYEQYF
TRBV12-5	TRBJ2-2	CASGLVFGLAGNTGELFF
TRBV4-3	TRBJ2-1	CASSQDNRVLARYNEQFF
TRBV6-2/TRBV6-3	TRBJ2-7	CASSCSTVSYEQYF
TRBV12-3/TRBV12-4	TRBJ2-1	CASSLAEGPVYNEQFF
TRBV7-9	TRBJ1-2	CASSFLFRHPTDGYTF
TRBV7-9	TRBJ2-3	CASSPLEGFTDTQYF
TRBV4-2	TRBJ1-4	CASSTRQGSNEKLFF
TRBV4-2	TRBJ2-7	CASSLDSLRSSYEQYF
TRBV6-6	TRBJ1-2	CASSYSRVYGYTF
TRBV7-2	TRBJ2-7	CASSLAKRPLSYNEQYF
TRBV30	TRBJ2-5	CAGSALGEQYF
TRBV10-3	TRBJ1-1	CAIRGQGVGGTEAFF
TRBV9	TRBJ2-3	CASRGWRGPTDTQYF
TRBV29-1	TRBJ2-6	CSVDDRAEANVLTF
TRBV12-3/TRBV12-4	TRBJ1-5	CASGGQQNQPQHF
TRBV7-9	TRBJ2-5	CASSPEPWDEQYF
TRBV5-1	TRBJ2-7	CASSGGTLTKYEQYF
TRBV6-6	TRBJ1-5	CASSSLLDRESSQPQHF
TRBV20-1	TRBJ2-3	CSARDPFSTDTQYF
TRBV7-9	TRBJ1-1	CASSYTGGPDTEAFF
TRBV11-2	TRBJ1-2	CASSSAGYGHTF
TRBV4-3	TRBJ1-4	CASSQDLVRGSTNEKLFF